The 24 T cell receptor beta chains presented below share a single source sample, sequenced in a study of blood T cell repertoires in COVID-19. Profiled with immunoSEQ multiplex PCR; TCRdb holds only in-frame clones, not every one. Of hundreds of thousands of clones listed, about four fifths are singletons. The sequenced sample consisted of PBMCs or T cells enriched from blood (not recorded which). The source of these receptors is a woman between 45 and 65 years old who had been exposed to COVID-19.

The rearrangement links TRBV5-4 to TRBJ1-1, with 9 bases fitting TRBD1. The CDR3 sequence is 13 residues long. The germline CDR1 and CDR2 sequences are SGHNT and YYREEE (reference sequence). Trimming cost V 4 bases and J 8 bases; bases outside gene matches: 6. The CDR3 region is CASSLNRGLEAFF. For the CDR3, the DNA is TGTGCCAGCAGCCTAAACAGGGGGCTCGAAGCTTTCTTT.

The genes are TRBV4-2 and TRBJ1-3; TRBD1 agrees at 7 bases. V lost 2 bases, J lost 8 bases, and 12 bases stayed unmatched. The CDR3 loop spans 16 amino acids. The germline V gene has CDR1 LGHNA and CDR2 YNFKEQ. The CDR3 DNA reads as TGTGCCAGCAGCCAATCTGACAGGGATAGGATTTACACCATATATTTT. Protein product: CASSQSDRDRIYTIYF.

This rearrangement joins TRBV30 to TRBJ1-5; D perhaps matches TRBD1 (6 bases). The germline gives CDR1 GTSNPN, CDR2 SVGIG (reference sequence). The CDR3 has 14 residues. Trimming cost V 2 bases and J 3 bases, with 11 bases left between them. The CDR3 here is CAWSSGQLNQPQHF. In nucleotides, the CDR3 is TGTGCCTGGAGTTCAGGACAGCTCAATCAGCCCCAGCATTTT. Looking up the rest from reference TRBV30 and TRBJ1-5 gives the full variable domain: SQTIHQWPATLVQPVGSPLSLECTVEGTSNPNLYWYRQAAGRGLQLLFYSVGIGQISSEVPQNLSASRPQDRQFILSSKKLLLSDSGFYLCAWSSGQLNQPQHFGDGTRLSIL.

DNA for the CDR3: TGTGCCAGCAGCTTAGATCTTTCGGGGCAGTACTTC. Residues: CASSLDLSGQYF. V is TRBV7-9 and J is TRBJ2-7; D is undetermined. Germline loops: CDR1 SEHNR, CDR2 FQNEAQ (reference sequence). V lost 1 base, J lost 9 bases, and 10 bases lay in between. This CDR3 has 12 residues.

The chain has TRBV5-1 and TRBJ1-1; 7 nucleotides align to TRBD1. Germline assignment: CDR1 SGHRS and CDR2 YFSETQ. Germline trimming cut 3 bases from V and 5 bases from J; bases unmatched to any gene: 4. The CDR3 consists of 13 residues. CDR3: CASSYNRGTEAFF. In nucleotides, the CDR3 is TGCGCCAGCAGCTATAACAGGGGAACTGAAGCTTTCTTT. Combining the CDR3 with reference TRBV5-1 and TRBJ1-1 gives the whole variable domain KAGVTQTPRYLIKTRGQQVTLSCSPISGHRSVSWYQQTPGQGLQFLFEYFSETQRNKGNFPGRFSGRQFSNSRSEMNVSTLELGDSALYLCASSYNRGTEAFFGQGTRLTVV.

The chain joins TRBV27 to TRBJ1-1, with 9 bases matching TRBD1. The CDR3 runs 16 residues. V shed 6 bases and J 4 bases; nucleotides not matched to a gene: 12. Germline CDR1 is MNHEY and CDR2 is SMNVEV (reference sequence). The CDR3 DNA follows: TGTGCCAGCAGGCCGGGACAGGGAGTATCCCCCACTGAAGCTTTCTTT. Translating it yields CASRPGQGVSPTEAFF.

The chain is built from TRBV19 and TRBJ2-1; D might be TRBD2 (7 bases). V was shortened by 4 bases and J by 5 bases, with 12 bases between the two germline ends. The CDR3 contains 14 residues. CDR1 is LNHDA, CDR2 SQIVND, per germline (reference sequence). The CDR3 bases are TGTGCCAGTAGTAGGGGGGGCGGAGACAATGAGCAGTTCTTC. This encodes CASSRGGGDNEQFF.

This clone was observed once. The chain joins TRBV28 to TRBJ1-6; 10 bases are a match to TRBD1. The CDR3 runs 16 residues. Germline CDR1 and CDR2: MDHEN and SYDVKM. Trimming cost V 5 bases and J 8 bases; bases outside gene matches: 9. The CDR3 coding sequence is TGTGCCAGCAGTACAGACAGGGGGCAAAGGTATTCACCCCTCCACTTT. This encodes CASSTDRGQRYSPLHF.

The chain combines TRBV28 with TRBJ2-3; 7 nucleotides match TRBD1. The CDR3 has 16 amino acids. Germline CDR1 is MDHEN and CDR2 is SYDVKM. The junction had 9 bases not matched to a gene; V was cut back by 3 bases and J by 3 bases. CDR3 bases: TGTGCCAGCAGTTTTCCCCGACAGGGTGGAACAGATACGCAGTATTTT. It specifies CASSFPRQGGTDTQYF.

The CDR3 reads CASSLSAGGDSEFF. CDR3 DNA: TGTGCCAGCTCCCTCAGCGCGGGGGGCGACTCGGAGTTCTTC. The chain couples TRBV18 to TRBJ2-1, with 8 bases that match TRBD2. J lost 14 bases, V lost 6 bases, and 15 bases had no gene match. The germline V gene has CDR1 KGHSH and CDR2 LQKENI. The CDR3 covers 14 residues.

J is TRBJ2-1 and V is TRBV5-4; D perhaps matches TRBD2 (7 bases). Germline V gives CDR1 SGHNT, CDR2 YYREEE (reference sequence). This CDR3 spans 16 amino acids. Trimming pared 0 bases from V and 1 base from J, leaving 11 bases between. The CDR3 loop is CASSLEGGASYNEQFF. The DNA for the CDR3 is TGTGCCAGCAGCTTGGAAGGGGGGGCGTCCTACAATGAGCAGTTCTTC.

The chain employs TRBV19 and TRBJ1-1; D is unresolved. The CDR3 is 13 amino acids. The V and J ends lost 4 bases and 3 bases respectively, with 9 bases between them. The germline CDR1 and CDR2 sequences are LNHDA and SQIVND (reference sequence). CDR3 coding DNA: TGTGCCAGTAGTAGGGCTCAGGACACTGAAGCTTTCTTT. This sequence encodes CASSRAQDTEAFF.

This chain uses TRBV10-3 with TRBJ2-1; a possible D gene is TRBD1 (6 bases). This CDR3 has 14 residues. V was clipped by 10 bases and J by 8 bases, with 21 bases between them. The germline V gene has CDR1 ENHRY and CDR2 SYGVKD. CDR3 residues: CATRDTEDHDEQFF. Here the CDR3 DNA reads TGTGCCACCCGGGACACCGAAGATCACGATGAGCAGTTCTTC.

The rearrangement joins TRBV9 to TRBJ2-7; D is perhaps TRBD2 (6 bases). The CDR3 contains 15 residues. The germline gives CDR1 SGDLS, CDR2 YYNGEE. V was cut by 4 bases and J by 0 bases, with 14 bases left in between. The CDR3, as DNA: TGTGCCAGCAGCCCGCGGGACGTGAGCTCCTACGAGCAGTACTTC. It yields the protein CASSPRDVSSYEQYF.

The chain carries TRBV7-7 and TRBJ2-5, with 10 nucleotides matching TRBD1. Germline V lookup: CDR1 SSHAT, CDR2 FNYEAQ (reference sequence). J was trimmed by 4 bases and V by 1 base; bases with no gene match: 3. CDR3 length: 15 residues. CDR3 amino acids: CASSLGTGGGETQYF. The CDR3 bases are TGTGCCAGCAGCTTAGGGACAGGGGGTGGAGAGACCCAGTACTTC.

V gene TRBV19 combines with J gene TRBJ1-6; no reliable D call. Trimming took off 7 bases at V and 5 bases at J, with 9 bases between the two ends. Per germline, CDR1 LNHDA and CDR2 SQIVND (reference sequence). CDR3 size: 13 residues. The CDR3, as DNA: TGTGCCAGTATGGCCCAGAATAATTCACCCCTCCACTTT. Translation: CASMAQNNSPLHF. Combining the CDR3 with reference TRBV19 and TRBJ1-6 gives the whole variable domain DGGITQSPKYLFRKEGQNVTLSCEQNLNHDAMYWYRQDPGQGLRLIYYSQIVNDFQKGDIAEGYSVSREKKESFPLTVTSAQKNPTAFYLCASMAQNNSPLHFGNGTRLTVT.

This chain connects TRBV14 to TRBJ2-1, with 7 bases identical to TRBD2. The germline gives CDR1 SGHDN, CDR2 FVKESK. V dropped 3 bases and J dropped 0; count of bases not matched to a gene: 17. CDR3 length equals 20 residues. CDR3: CASSQRGFRPTEVSYNEQFF. CDR3 nucleotide sequence: TGTGCCAGCAGCCAGCGGGGGTTTCGGCCTACTGAGGTCTCCTACAATGAGCAGTTCTTC.

The V gene is TRBV5-6, the J gene TRBJ2-1; tentative D call: TRBD1 (6 bases). With 2 bases removed from V and 7 bases from J, the gap between germline ends came to 7 bases. Germline CDR1 SGHDT, CDR2 YYEEEE. The CDR3 spans 12 residues. This chain's CDR3 is CASSFTGNEQFF. In DNA, the CDR3 is TGTGCCAGCAGCTTCACAGGGAATGAGCAGTTCTTC.

The V and J genes are TRBV5-1 and TRBJ1-2, with D perhaps TRBD1 (6 bases). The CDR3 runs 15 residues. Trimming removed 0 bases from V and 3 bases from J, with 12 bases in between. Germline values: CDR1 SGHRS, CDR2 YFSETQ. CDR3 DNA: TGCGCCAGCAGCTTGGCGGGGGGGCCCGACTATGGCTACACCTTC. Protein: CASSLAGGPDYGYTF.

The chain carries TRBV19 and TRBJ2-2; TRBD1 matches 8 bases. The CDR3 is 16 amino acids. The ends lost 1 base at V and 6 bases at J; junction bases unmatched: 7. Germline lookup yields CDR1 LNHDA and CDR2 SQIVND (reference sequence). CDR3 protein: CASSIGRTGGAGELFF. CDR3 in DNA: TGTGCCAGTAGTATAGGAAGAACAGGGGGTGCCGGGGAGCTGTTTTTT.

V and J are TRBV4-1 and TRBJ2-5; 8 nucleotides align to TRBD2. This CDR3 region has 18 residues. The junction had 13 bases not matched to a gene; V was cut back by 0 bases and J by 4 bases. Germline CDR1 reads MGHRA; CDR2 reads YSYEKL. The chain's CDR3 is CASSQDRIAGAGGETQYF. CDR3 DNA: TGCGCCAGCAGCCAAGATAGAATAGCCGGCGCGGGGGGAGAGACCCAGTACTTC.

This rearrangement joins TRBV27 to TRBJ1-2; 11 bases are a match to TRBD1. The CDR3 totals 17 residues. V lost 6 bases, J lost 3 bases, and 12 bases stayed unmatched. CDR1 is MNHEY, CDR2 SMNVEV, per germline (reference sequence). The CDR3 here is CASRSGTGGINYYGYTF. In DNA form, the CDR3 reads TGTGCCAGCAGGTCCGGGACAGGGGGAATCAATTACTATGGCTACACCTTC.

The chain employs TRBV5-8 and TRBJ1-3; D gene unclear. Trimming took off 2 bases at V and 8 bases at J, with 5 bases between the two ends. Germline V lookup: CDR1 SGHTS, CDR2 YDEGEE. The CDR3 runs 11 residues. The CDR3 DNA is TGTGCCAGCAGCTTCGCAGACACCATATATTTT. Its protein product is CASSFADTIYF.

The rearrangement uses TRBV30 and TRBJ2-6; the match to TRBD1 covers 10 bases. The CDR3 is 19 amino acids. CDR1 and CDR2 (germline): GTSNPN, SVGIG (reference sequence). The V segment lost 4 bases and the J segment 0 bases; nucleotides outside the gene matches: 12. CDR3 sequence reads: CAWTRTGGKGYSGANVLTF. The CDR3 DNA reads as TGTGCCTGGACCCGGACAGGGGGAAAGGGGTACTCTGGGGCCAACGTCCTGACTTTC.